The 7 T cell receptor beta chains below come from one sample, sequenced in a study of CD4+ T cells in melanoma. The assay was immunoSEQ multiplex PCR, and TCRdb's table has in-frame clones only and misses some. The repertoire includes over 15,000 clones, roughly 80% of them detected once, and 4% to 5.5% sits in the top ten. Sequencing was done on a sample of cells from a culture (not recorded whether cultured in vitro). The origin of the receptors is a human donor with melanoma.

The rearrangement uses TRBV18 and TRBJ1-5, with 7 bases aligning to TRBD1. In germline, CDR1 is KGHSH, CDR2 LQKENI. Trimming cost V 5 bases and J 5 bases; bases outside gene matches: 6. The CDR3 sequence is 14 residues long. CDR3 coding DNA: TGTGCCAGCTCAAAGGGGGGGACAGATCAGCCCCAGCATTTT. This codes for CASSKGGTDQPQHF.

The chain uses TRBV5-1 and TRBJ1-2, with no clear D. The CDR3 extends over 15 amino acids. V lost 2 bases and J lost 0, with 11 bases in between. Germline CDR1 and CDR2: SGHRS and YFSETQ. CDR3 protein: CASSFSPDTNYGYTF. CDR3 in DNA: TGCGCCAGCAGCTTTAGCCCAGATACTAACTATGGCTACACCTTC.

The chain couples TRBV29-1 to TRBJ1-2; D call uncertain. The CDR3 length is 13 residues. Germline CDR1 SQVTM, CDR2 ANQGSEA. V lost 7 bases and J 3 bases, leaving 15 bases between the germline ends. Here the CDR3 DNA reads TGCAGCGCCGAACAAAGGAGGGACTATGGCTACACCTTC. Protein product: CSAEQRRDYGYTF.

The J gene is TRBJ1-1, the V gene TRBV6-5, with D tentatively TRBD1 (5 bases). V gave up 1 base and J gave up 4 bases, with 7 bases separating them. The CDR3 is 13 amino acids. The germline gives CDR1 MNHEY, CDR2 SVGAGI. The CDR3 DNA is TGTGCCAGCAGTTACTGGGGGGTCACTGAAGCTTTCTTT. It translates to CASSYWGVTEAFF.

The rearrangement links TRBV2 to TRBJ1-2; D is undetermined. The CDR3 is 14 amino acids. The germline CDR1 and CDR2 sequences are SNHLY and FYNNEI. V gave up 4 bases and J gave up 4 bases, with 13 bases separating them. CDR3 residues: CASSASGLSYGYTF. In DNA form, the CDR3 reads TGTGCCAGCAGTGCGTCGGGGTTAAGCTATGGCTACACCTTC.

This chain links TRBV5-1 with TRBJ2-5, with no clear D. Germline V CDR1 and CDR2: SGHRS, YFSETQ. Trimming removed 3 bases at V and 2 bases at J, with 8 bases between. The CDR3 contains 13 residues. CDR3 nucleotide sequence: TGCGCCAGCAGCTCCCGGTCACAAGAGACCCAGTACTTC. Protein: CASSSRSQETQYF.

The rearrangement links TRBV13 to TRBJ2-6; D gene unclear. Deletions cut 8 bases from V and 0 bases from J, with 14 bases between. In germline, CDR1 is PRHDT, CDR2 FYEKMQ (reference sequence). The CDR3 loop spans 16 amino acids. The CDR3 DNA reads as TGTGCCAGCCGCCCCCTCGACAACTCTGGGGCCAACGTCCTGACTTTC. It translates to CASRPLDNSGANVLTF.